This T cell receptor beta chain stems from a study of blood T cell repertoires in COVID-19. Across the study: Some COVID-19 samples were acute and others convalescent; all came from the United States, Italy and Spain.

In the original analysis: Amplification with reference gene primers provided the estimates of nucleated cell counts. The table came from immunoSEQ multiplex PCR; TCRdb's copy has only in-frame clones and leaves some out. The DNA was the basis for D and trimming; V, J and clone size are from that table. The table shows 490,000 or so clones, with around nine tenths occurring only once. Enrolled through a virtual design, the participants were between roughly 18 and 100 years of age and came from roughly 22 US areas. The length of the CDR3 is 14 residues. Per the germline V gene, CDR1 is SGHKS and CDR2 is YYEKEE (reference sequence). Trimming pared 5 bases from V and 0 bases from J, leaving 9 bases between. This clone was observed a single time.

The chain joins TRBV5-5 to TRBJ2-4; D remains unclear. Material for sequencing was PBMCs or T cells enriched from blood (not recorded which). The receptor comes from a woman between 40 and 55 years old who had recovered from COVID-19. For the CDR3, the DNA is TGTGCCAGCAGTTATAATCTAGCCAAAAACATTCAGTACTTC. As protein: CASSYNLAKNIQYF.